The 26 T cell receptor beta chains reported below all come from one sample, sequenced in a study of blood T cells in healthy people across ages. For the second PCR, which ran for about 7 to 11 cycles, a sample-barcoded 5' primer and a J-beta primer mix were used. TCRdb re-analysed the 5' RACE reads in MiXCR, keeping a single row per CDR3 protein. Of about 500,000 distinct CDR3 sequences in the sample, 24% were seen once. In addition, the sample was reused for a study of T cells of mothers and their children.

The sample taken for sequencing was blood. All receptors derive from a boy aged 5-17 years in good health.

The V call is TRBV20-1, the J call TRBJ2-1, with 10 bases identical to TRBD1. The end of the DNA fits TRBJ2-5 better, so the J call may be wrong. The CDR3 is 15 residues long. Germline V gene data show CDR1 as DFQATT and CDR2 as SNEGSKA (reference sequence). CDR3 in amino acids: CSAEDRGQGKETQYF. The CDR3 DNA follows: TGCAGTGCCGAAGATCGGGGACAGGGGAAAGAGACCCAGTACTTC.

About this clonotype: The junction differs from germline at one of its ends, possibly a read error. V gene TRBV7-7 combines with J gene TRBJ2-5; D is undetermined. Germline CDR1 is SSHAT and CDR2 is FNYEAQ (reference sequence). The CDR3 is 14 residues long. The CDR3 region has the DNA TGTGCTAGCAGCTCGGGCGGTCGGGCGGAGACCCAGTACTTC. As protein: CASSSGGRAETQYF.

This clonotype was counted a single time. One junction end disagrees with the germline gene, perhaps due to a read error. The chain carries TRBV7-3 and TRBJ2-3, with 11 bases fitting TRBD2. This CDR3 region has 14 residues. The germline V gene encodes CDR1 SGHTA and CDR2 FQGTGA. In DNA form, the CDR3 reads TGTTCCAGCAGCTTAGGGACTAGCGGAGATACGCAGTATTTT. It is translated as CSSSLGTSGDTQYF.

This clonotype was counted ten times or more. The CDR3 nucleotides read TGTGCCAGCAGCCCCGGACTAGCTCCCGGGGAGCTGTTTTTT. The encoded protein is CASSPGLAPGELFF. The V gene is TRBV9, the J gene TRBJ2-2, with 8 bases fitting TRBD2. The V segment lost 4 bases and the J segment 6 bases; nucleotides outside the gene matches: 5. The CDR3 extends over 14 amino acids. CDR1 SGDLS and CDR2 YYNGEE come from the germline V gene.

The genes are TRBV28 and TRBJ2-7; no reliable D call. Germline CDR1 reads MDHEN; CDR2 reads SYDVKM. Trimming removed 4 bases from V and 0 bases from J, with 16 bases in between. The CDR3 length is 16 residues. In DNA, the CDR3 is TGTGCCAGCAGTTCTCATTTTTTCAGCCACTCCTACGAGCAGTACTTC. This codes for CASSSHFFSHSYEQYF.

The CDR3 reads CASSWPKDTSNTEAFF. The CDR3 region has the DNA TGTGCCAGCAGCTGGCCAAAGGACACCTCGAACACTGAAGCTTTCTTT. The V and J genes are TRBV7-9 and TRBJ1-1, with D perhaps TRBD1 (5 bases). CDR3 length: 16 residues. V lost 4 bases and J 1 base, leaving 16 bases between the germline ends. Germline V gene sequence: CDR1 SEHNR, CDR2 FQNEAQ (reference sequence).

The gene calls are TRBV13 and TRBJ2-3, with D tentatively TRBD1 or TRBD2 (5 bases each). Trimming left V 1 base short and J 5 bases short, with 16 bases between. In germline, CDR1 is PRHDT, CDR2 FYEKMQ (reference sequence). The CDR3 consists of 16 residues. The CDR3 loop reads CASSLVGAPRGDTQYF. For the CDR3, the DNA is TGTGCCAGCAGCTTAGTCGGGGCTCCCCGGGGAGATACGCAGTATTTT. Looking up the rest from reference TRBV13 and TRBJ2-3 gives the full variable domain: AAGVIQSPRHLIKEKRETATLKCYPIPRHDTVYWYQQGPGQDPQFLISFYEKMQSDKGSIPDRFSAQQFSDYHSELNMSSLELGDSALYFCASSLVGAPRGDTQYFGPGTRLTVL.

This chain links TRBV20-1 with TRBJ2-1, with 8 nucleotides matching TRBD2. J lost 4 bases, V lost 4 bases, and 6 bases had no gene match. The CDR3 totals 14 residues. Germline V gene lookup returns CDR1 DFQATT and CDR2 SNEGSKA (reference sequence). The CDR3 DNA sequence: TGCAGTGCTAATGGGCTAGCGGGTTACAATGAGCAGTTCTTC. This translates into CSANGLAGYNEQFF.

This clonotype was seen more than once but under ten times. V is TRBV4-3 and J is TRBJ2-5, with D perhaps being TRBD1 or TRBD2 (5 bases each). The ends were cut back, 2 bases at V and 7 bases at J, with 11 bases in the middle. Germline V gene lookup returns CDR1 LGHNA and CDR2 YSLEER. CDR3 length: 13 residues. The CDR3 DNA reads TGCGCCAGCAGCCAACCTCATGGGGGGACCCAGTACTTC. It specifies CASSQPHGGTQYF.

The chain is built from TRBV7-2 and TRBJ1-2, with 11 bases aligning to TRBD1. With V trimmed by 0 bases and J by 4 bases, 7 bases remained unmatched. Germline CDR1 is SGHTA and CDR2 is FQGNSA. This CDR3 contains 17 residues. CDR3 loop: CASSLAAGQGDSYGYTF. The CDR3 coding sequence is TGTGCCAGCAGCTTAGCGGCGGGACAGGGGGATTCCTATGGCTACACCTTC.

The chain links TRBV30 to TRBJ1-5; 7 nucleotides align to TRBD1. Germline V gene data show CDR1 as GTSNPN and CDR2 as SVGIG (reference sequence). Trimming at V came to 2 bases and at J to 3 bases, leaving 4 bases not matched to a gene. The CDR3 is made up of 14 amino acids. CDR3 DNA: TGTGCCTGGAGTCCAGGGGGACTCAATCAGCCCCAGCATTTT. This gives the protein CAWSPGGLNQPQHF.

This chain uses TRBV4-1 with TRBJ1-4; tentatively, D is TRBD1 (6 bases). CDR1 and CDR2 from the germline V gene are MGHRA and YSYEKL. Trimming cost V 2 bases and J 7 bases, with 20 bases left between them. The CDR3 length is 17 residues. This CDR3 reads CASSQFSGEGGGEKLFF. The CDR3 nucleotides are TGCGCCAGCAGCCAATTTTCAGGGGAAGGAGGAGGTGAAAAACTGTTTTTT.

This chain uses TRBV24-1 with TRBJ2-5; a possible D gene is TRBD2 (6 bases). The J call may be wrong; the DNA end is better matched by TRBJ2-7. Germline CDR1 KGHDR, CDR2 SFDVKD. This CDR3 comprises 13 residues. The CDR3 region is CATSDAGRNEQYF. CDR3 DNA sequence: TGTGCCACCAGTGATGCGGGGAGGAACGAGCAGTACTTC.

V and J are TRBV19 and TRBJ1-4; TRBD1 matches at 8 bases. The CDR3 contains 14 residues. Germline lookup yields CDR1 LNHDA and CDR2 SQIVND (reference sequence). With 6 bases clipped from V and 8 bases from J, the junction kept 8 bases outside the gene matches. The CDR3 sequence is CASSPTGAGEKLFF. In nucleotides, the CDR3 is TGTGCCAGTAGCCCGACAGGGGCAGGAGAAAAACTGTTTTTT. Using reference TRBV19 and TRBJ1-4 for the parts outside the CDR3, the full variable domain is DGGITQSPKYLFRKEGQNVTLSCEQNLNHDAMYWYRQDPGQGLRLIYYSQIVNDFQKGDIAEGYSVSREKKESFPLTVTSAQKNPTAFYLCASSPTGAGEKLFFGSGTQLSVL.

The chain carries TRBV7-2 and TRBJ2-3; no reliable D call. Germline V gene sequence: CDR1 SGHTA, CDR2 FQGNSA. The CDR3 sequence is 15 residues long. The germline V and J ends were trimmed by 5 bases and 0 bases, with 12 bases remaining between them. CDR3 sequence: CASSTDLTSTDTQYF. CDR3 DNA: TGTGCCAGCAGCACAGACTTGACTAGCACAGATACGCAGTATTTT.

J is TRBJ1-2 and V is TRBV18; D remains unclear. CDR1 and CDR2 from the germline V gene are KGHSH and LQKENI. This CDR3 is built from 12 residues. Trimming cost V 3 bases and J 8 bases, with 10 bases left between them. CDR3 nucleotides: TGTGCCAGCTCACCCTCCAATCGAGGCTACACCTTC. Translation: CASSPSNRGYTF.

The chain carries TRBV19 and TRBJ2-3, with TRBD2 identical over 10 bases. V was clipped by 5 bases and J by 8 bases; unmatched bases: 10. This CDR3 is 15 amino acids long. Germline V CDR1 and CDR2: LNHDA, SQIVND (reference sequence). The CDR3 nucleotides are TGTGCCAGTAGTTCTAGCGGGGGACCTCGACCTACGCAGTATTTT. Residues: CASSSSGGPRPTQYF.

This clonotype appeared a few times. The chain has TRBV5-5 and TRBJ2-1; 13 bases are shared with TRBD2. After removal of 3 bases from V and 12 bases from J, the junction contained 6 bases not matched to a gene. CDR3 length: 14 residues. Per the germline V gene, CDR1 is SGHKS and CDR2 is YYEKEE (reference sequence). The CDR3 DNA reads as TGTGCCAGCAGCTGGAAACTAGCGGGAGGGCCGCAGTTCTTC. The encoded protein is CASSWKLAGGPQFF.

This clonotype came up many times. Written as DNA, the CDR3 is TGTGCCAGCAGCTTAGTGGCGGGGAAAGAGACCCAGTACTTC. This translates into CASSLVAGKETQYF. The V gene is TRBV7-9, the J gene TRBJ2-5; D may be TRBD2 (6 bases). V lost 1 base and J 3 bases, leaving 9 bases between the germline ends. This CDR3 has 14 amino acids. CDR1 and CDR2 (germline): SEHNR, FQNEAQ (reference sequence).

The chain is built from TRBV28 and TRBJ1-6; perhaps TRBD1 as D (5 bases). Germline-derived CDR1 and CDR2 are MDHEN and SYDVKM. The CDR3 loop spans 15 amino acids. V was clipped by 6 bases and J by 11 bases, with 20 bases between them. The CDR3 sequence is CASSPGGVGLAPLHF. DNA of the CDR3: TGTGCCAGCAGCCCCGGGGGGGTGGGTTTGGCACCCCTCCACTTT. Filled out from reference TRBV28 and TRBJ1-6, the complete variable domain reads DVKVTQSSRYLVKRTGEKVFLECVQDMDHENMFWYRQDPGLGLRLIYFSYDVKMKEKGDIPEGYSVSREKKERFSLILESASTNQTSMYLCASSPGGVGLAPLHFGNGTRLTVT.

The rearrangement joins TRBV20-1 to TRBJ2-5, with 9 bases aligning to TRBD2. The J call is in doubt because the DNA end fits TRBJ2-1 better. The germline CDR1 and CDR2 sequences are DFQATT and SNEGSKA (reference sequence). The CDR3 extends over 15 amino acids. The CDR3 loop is CSARPSGRLYNEQFF. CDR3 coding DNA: TGCAGTGCTAGACCAAGCGGGAGGCTCTACAATGAGCAGTTCTTC.

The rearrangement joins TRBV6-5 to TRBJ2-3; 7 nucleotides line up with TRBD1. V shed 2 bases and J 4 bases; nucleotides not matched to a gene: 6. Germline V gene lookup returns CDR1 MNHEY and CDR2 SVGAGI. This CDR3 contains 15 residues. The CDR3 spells CASSYGGTAPDTQYF. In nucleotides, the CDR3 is TGTGCCAGCAGTTACGGTGGGACAGCCCCAGATACGCAGTATTTT.

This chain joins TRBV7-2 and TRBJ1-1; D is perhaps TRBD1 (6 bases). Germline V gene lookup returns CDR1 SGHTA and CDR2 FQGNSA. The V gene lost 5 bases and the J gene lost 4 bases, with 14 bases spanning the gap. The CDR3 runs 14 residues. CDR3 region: CASSQYREGTEAFF. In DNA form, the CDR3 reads TGTGCCAGCAGCCAATACAGGGAGGGCACTGAAGCTTTCTTT.

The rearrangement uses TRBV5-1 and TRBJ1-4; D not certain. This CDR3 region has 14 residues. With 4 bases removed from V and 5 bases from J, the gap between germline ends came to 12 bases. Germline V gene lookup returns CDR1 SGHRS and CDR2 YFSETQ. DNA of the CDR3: TGCGCCAGCAGCCTGGAGGTGAGGAATGAAAAACTGTTTTTT. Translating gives CASSLEVRNEKLFF.

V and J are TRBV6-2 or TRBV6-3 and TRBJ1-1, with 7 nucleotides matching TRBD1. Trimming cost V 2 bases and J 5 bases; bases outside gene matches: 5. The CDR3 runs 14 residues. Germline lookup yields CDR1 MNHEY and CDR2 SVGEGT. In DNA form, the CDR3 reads TGTGCCAGCAGTTACCAGGGGGTGATTACTGAAGCTTTCTTT. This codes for CASSYQGVITEAFF.

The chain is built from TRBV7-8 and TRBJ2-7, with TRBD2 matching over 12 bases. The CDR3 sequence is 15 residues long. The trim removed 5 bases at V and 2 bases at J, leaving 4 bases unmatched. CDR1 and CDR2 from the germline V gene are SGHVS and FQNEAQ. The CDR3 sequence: CASSLRTSGAYEQYF. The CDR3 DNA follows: TGTGCCAGCAGCCTACGGACTAGCGGGGCCTACGAGCAGTACTTC. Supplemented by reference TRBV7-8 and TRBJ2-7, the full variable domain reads GAGVSQSPRYKVAKRGQDVALRCDPISGHVSLFWYQQALGQGPEFLTYFQNEAQLDKSGLPSDRFFAERPEGSVSTLKIQRTQQEDSAVYLCASSLRTSGAYEQYFGPGTRLTVT.